A single sample gave rise to the 16 T cell receptor beta chains below, sequenced in a study of cytomegalovirus exposure and HLA in healthy donors. Here immunoSEQ multiplex PCR was the method, and the copy in TCRdb shows in-frame clones only, minus some. Among 65,000 to 75,000 clones listed, approximately 96% were seen once. The sequenced sample was PBMCs. These receptors all stem from a woman aged 18-35 years in good health and CMV-seropositive.

This chain joins TRBV19 and TRBJ2-7; D not resolved. The CDR3 has 13 residues. Per the germline V gene, CDR1 is LNHDA and CDR2 is SQIVND (reference sequence). Trimming pared 5 bases from V and 3 bases from J, leaving 11 bases between. In DNA, the CDR3 is TGTGCCAGTAGTGATGAAAACTACTACGAGCAGTACTTC. Protein product: CASSDENYYEQYF.

The gene calls are TRBV4-1 and TRBJ2-7, with D possibly matching TRBD1 (5 bases). This CDR3 contains 13 residues. CDR1 is MGHRA and CDR2 is YSYEKL in the germline V gene. The V gene lost 0 bases and the J gene lost 5 bases, with 8 bases spanning the gap. The CDR3 sequence is CASSQDGRDEQYF. CDR3 bases: TGCGCCAGCAGCCAAGATGGCAGGGACGAGCAGTACTTC.

This clone was seen a single time. The CDR3: CASSLVGGASYEQYF. The DNA of the CDR3 is TGTGCCAGCAGCTTGGTCGGCGGGGCATCCTACGAGCAGTACTTC. The chain recombines TRBV5-6 with TRBJ2-7; D is possibly TRBD2 (6 bases). Germline assignment: CDR1 SGHDT and CDR2 YYEEEE. The CDR3 covers 15 residues. With 0 bases removed from V and 1 base from J, the gap between germline ends came to 11 bases.

J is TRBJ1-3 and V is TRBV11-2; D unresolved. CDR3 length equals 15 residues. V dropped 1 base and J dropped 0 bases, with 7 bases sitting between them. CDR1 and CDR2 from the germline V gene are SGHAT and FQNNGV. CDR3 sequence reads: CASSLVGDSGNTIYF. CDR3 DNA: TGTGCCAGCAGCTTAGTAGGAGACTCTGGAAACACCATATATTTT.

The chain joins TRBV19 to TRBJ2-5; no clear D. The V end was cut by 0 bases, the J end by 3 bases, with 8 bases between. The germline gives CDR1 LNHDA, CDR2 SQIVND (reference sequence). The CDR3 covers 14 residues. CDR3 nucleotide sequence: TGTGCCAGTAGTATAGATCGGGTAGAAGAGACCCAGTACTTC. Its translation: CASSIDRVEETQYF.

CDR3 residues: CASSPFGVGTDTQYF. CDR3 nucleotides: TGTGCCAGCAGCCCCTTCGGGGTCGGAACAGATACGCAGTATTTT. The V call is TRBV7-2, the J call TRBJ2-3; tentative D call: TRBD2 (5 bases). Trimming removed 5 bases from V and 3 bases from J, with 15 bases in between. This CDR3 has 15 residues. CDR1 is SGHTA and CDR2 is FQGNSA in the germline V gene.

This clone was observed a single time. The J gene is TRBJ1-1, the V gene TRBV5-1, with 8 bases identical to TRBD1. CDR3 size: 15 residues. V shed 4 bases and J 2 bases; nucleotides not matched to a gene: 7. Germline V lookup: CDR1 SGHRS, CDR2 YFSETQ. CDR3 sequence reads: CASSATGTGNTEAFF. The CDR3 DNA is TGCGCCAGCAGCGCCACCGGGACAGGAAACACTGAAGCTTTCTTT.

Only one count was recorded for this clone. V and J are TRBV18 and TRBJ2-7, with D unresolved. V lost 4 bases, J lost 5 bases, and 9 bases lay in between. Germline CDR1 KGHSH, CDR2 LQKENI. The CDR3 has 12 amino acids. DNA of the CDR3: TGTGCCAGCTCACAACAATCCCACGAGCAGTACTTC. Its protein is CASSQQSHEQYF.

This rearrangement joins TRBV6-1 to TRBJ1-5; the match to TRBD1 covers 10 bases. Losses at the gene ends were 6 bases for V and 5 bases for J; bases not matched to a gene: 1. The CDR3 runs 13 residues. Germline V CDR1 and CDR2: MNHNS, SASEGT. The CDR3 coding sequence is TGTGCCAGCAGCGGACAGGGGGATCAGCCCCAGCATTTT. Amino acids: CASSGQGDQPQHF.

The V call is TRBV7-3, the J call TRBJ1-1, with a weak D call TRBD1 (6 bases). The CDR3 is 16 residues long. The V gene's germline CDR1 is SGHTA and CDR2 FQGTGA. V was shortened by 7 bases and J by 1 base, with 19 bases between the two germline ends. The CDR3 nucleotides are TGTGCCAGCAACTTCACTAGGGACACTTCGAACACTGAAGCTTTCTTT. Protein: CASNFTRDTSNTEAFF.

V gene TRBV6-1 combines with J gene TRBJ2-3; TRBD2 aligns across 8 bases. The CDR3 has 14 amino acids. From germline, CDR1 is MNHNS and CDR2 SASEGT. After removal of 7 bases from V and 0 bases from J, the junction contained 3 bases not matched to a gene. CDR3 DNA: TGTGCCAGCATCGGCGGGAGGAGCACAGATACGCAGTATTTT. Amino acid sequence: CASIGGRSTDTQYF.

The V gene is TRBV27, the J gene TRBJ2-7; D is unclear. V was pared by 1 base and J by 6 bases, with 10 bases between. Germline loops: CDR1 MNHEY, CDR2 SMNVEV (reference sequence). The CDR3 has 13 residues. CDR3 nucleotide sequence: TGTGCCAGCAGTTTATTCCAAAGGAGCGAGCAGTACTTC. It translates to CASSLFQRSEQYF.

This chain joins TRBV27 and TRBJ2-1; the match to TRBD2 covers 7 bases. The J segment lost 10 bases and the V segment lost 5 bases, leaving 14 bases of the junction unmatched. The CDR3 has 15 amino acids. The germline CDR1 and CDR2 sequences are MNHEY and SMNVEV (reference sequence). In nucleotides, the CDR3 is TGTGCCAGCAGTCCCGCGGGGGTGCGCGATCAGGAGCAGTTCTTC. It yields the protein CASSPAGVRDQEQFF.

The chain uses TRBV5-1 and TRBJ2-7; a possible D gene is TRBD1 (6 bases). Between the trimmed V and J ends, which lost 0 bases and 6 bases, there was a span of 10 bases. Germline CDR1 SGHRS, CDR2 YFSETQ. The CDR3 runs to 13 residues. The CDR3 spells CASSLGTVGEQYF. The CDR3, as DNA: TGCGCCAGCAGCTTGGGGACAGTGGGCGAGCAGTACTTC.

The V gene is TRBV7-8, the J gene TRBJ2-3, with TRBD2 as a possible D gene (6 bases). This CDR3 spans 15 amino acids. The germline CDR1 and CDR2 sequences are SGHVS and FQNEAQ. Trimming removed 1 base from V and 2 bases from J, with 10 bases in between. DNA for the CDR3: TGTGCCAGCAGCTTAGAGGGCGGGATCACAGATACGCAGTATTTT. It specifies CASSLEGGITDTQYF.

The chain joins TRBV11-2 to TRBJ1-5, with D perhaps TRBD1 (5 bases). The CDR3 is made up of 13 amino acids. CDR1 and CDR2 (germline): SGHAT, FQNNGV. Trimming removed 4 bases from V and 7 bases from J, with 11 bases in between. The CDR3 here is CASSSQDLQPQHF. The DNA for the CDR3 is TGTGCCAGCAGCTCACAGGATTTACAGCCCCAGCATTTT.